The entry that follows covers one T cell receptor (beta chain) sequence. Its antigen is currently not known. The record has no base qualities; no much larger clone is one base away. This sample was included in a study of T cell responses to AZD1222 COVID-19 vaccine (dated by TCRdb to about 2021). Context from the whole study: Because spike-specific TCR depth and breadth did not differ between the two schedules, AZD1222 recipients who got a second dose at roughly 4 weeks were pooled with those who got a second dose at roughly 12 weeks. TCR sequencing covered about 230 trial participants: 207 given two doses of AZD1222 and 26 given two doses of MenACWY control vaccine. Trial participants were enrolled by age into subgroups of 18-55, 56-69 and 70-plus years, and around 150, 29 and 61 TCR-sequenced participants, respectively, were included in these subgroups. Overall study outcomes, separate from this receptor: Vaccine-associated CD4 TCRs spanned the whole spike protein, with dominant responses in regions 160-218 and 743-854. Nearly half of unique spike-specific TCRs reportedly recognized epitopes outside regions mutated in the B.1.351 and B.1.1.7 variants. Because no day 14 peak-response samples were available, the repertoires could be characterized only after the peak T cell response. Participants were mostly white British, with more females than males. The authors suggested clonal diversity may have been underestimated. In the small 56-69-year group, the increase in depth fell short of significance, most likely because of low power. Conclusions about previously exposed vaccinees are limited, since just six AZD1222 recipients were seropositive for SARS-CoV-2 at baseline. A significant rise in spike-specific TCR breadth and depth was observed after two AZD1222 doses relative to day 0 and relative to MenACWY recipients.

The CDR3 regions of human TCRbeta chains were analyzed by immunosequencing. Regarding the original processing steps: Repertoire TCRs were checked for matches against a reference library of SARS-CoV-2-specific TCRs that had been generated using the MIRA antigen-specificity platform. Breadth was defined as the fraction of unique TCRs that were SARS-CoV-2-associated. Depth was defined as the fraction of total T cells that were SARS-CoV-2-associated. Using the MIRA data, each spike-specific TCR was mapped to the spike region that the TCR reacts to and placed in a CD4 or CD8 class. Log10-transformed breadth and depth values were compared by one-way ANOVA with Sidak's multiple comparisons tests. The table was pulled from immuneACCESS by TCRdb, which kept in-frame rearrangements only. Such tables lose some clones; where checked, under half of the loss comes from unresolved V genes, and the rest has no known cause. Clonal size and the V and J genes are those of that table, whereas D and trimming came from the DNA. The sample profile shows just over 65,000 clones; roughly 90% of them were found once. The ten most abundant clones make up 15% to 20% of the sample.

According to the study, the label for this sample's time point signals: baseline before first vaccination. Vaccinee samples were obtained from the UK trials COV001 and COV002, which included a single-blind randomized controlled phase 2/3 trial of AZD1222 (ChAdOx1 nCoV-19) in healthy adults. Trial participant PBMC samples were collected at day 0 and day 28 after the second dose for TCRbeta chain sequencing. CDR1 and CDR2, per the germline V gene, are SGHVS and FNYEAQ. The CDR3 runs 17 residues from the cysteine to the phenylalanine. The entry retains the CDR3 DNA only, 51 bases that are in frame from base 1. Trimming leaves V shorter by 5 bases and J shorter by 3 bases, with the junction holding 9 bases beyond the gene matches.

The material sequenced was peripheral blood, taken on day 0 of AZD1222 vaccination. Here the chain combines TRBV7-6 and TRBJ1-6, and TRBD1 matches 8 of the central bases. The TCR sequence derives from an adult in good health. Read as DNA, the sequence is TGTGCCAGCAGCCCGCGGCAGGGGGCCCGCTATAATTCACCCCTCCACTTT. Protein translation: CASSPRQGARYNSPLHF. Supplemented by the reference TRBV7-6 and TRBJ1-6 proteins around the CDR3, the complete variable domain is GAGVSQSPRYKVTKRGQDVALRCDPISGHVSLYWYRQALGQGPEFLTYFNYEAQQDKSGLPNDRFSAERPEGSISTLTIQRTEQRDSAMYRCASSPRQGARYNSPLHFGNGTRLTVT.